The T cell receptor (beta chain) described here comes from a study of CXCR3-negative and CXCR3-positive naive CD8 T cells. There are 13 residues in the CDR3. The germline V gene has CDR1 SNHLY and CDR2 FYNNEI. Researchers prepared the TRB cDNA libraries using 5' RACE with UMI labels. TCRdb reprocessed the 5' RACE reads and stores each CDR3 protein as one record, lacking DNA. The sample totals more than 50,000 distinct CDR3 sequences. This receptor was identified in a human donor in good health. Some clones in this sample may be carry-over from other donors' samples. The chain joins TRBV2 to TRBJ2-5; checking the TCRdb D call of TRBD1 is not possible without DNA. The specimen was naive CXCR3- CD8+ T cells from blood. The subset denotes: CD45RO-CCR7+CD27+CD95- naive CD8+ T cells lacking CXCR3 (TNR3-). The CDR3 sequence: CASRQGHGETQYF.